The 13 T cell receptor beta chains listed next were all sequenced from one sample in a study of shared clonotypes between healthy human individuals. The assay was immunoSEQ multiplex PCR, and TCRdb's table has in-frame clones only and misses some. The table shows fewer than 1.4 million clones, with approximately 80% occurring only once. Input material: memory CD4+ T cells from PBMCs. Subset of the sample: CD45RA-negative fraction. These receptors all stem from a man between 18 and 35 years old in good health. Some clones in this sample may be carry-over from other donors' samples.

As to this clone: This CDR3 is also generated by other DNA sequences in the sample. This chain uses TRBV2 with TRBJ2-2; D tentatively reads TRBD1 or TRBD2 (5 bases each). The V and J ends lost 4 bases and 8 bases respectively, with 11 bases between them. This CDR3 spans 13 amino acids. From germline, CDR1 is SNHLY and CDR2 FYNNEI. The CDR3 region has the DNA TGTGCCAGCAGTGCGTCGGGGCTGGGGGAGCTGTTTTTT. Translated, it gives CASSASGLGELFF.

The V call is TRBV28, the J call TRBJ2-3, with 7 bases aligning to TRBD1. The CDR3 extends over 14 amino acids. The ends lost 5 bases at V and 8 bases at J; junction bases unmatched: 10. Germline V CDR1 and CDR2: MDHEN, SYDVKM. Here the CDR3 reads CASSLDRVKSTQYF. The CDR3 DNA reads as TGTGCCAGCAGTCTAGACAGGGTCAAAAGTACGCAGTATTTT.

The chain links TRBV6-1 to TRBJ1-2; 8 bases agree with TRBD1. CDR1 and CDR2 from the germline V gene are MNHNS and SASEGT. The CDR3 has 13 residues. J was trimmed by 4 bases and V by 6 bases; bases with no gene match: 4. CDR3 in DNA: TGTGCCAGCAGGAGGACAGGGCCCTATGGCTACACCTTC. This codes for CASRRTGPYGYTF.

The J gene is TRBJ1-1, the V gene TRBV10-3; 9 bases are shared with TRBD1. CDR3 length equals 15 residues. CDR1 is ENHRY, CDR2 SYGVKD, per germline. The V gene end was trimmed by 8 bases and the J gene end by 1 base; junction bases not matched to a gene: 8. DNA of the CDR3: TGTGCCATCCGGGACAGGGAGGGGAGGAACACTGAAGCTTTCTTT. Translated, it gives CAIRDREGRNTEAFF.

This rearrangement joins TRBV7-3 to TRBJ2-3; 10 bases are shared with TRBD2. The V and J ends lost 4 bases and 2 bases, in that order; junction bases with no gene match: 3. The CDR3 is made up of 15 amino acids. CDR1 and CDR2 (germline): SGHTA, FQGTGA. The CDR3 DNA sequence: TGTGCCAGCAGCTCACTAGCGGGAAACACAGATACGCAGTATTTT. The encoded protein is CASSSLAGNTDTQYF.

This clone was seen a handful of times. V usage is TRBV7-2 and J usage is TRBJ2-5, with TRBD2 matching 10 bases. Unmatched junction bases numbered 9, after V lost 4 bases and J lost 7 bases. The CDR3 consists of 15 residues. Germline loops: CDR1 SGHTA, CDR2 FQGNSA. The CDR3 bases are TGTGCCAGCAGCTCACTTCTAGCGGGAGTGGGGACCCAGTACTTC. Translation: CASSSLLAGVGTQYF. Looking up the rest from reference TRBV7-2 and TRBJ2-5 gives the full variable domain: GAGVSQSPSNKVTEKGKDVELRCDPISGHTALYWYRQSLGQGLEFLIYFQGNSAPDKSGLPSDRFSAERTGGSVSTLTIQRTQQEDSAVYLCASSSLLAGVGTQYFGPGTRLLVL.

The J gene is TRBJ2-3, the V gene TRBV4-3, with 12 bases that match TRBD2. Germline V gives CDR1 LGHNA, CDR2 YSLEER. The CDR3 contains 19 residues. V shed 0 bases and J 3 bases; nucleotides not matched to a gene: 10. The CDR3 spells CASSQDRSSGRARTDTQYF. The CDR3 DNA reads TGCGCCAGCAGCCAAGATCGATCTAGCGGGAGGGCCAGGACAGATACGCAGTATTTT.

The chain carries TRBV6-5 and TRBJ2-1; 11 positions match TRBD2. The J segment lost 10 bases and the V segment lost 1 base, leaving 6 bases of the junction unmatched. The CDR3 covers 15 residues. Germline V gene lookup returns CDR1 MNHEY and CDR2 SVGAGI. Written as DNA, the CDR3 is TGTGCCAGCAGTTACTGGGCTAGCGGGAGGATCGAGCAGTTCTTC. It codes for CASSYWASGRIEQFF.

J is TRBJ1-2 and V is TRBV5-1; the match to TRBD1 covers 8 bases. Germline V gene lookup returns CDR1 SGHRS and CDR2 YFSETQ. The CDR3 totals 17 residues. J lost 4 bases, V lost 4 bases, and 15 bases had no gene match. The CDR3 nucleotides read TGCGCCAGCAGCCCAGCCGCCGGGACAGGAAAACCCTATGGCTACACCTTC. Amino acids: CASSPAAGTGKPYGYTF.

CDR3 region: CASTQVIGDTDTQYF. CDR3 nucleotide sequence: TGTGCCAGCACCCAGGTGATCGGAGACACAGATACGCAGTATTTT. The V call is TRBV18, the J call TRBJ2-3; unclear D gene. V dropped 8 bases and J dropped 2 bases, with 17 bases sitting between them. This CDR3 has 15 residues. Germline V gene sequence: CDR1 KGHSH, CDR2 LQKENI.

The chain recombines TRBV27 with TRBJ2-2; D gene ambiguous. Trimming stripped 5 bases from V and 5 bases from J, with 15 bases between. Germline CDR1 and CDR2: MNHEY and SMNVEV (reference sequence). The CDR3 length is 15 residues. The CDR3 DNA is TGTGCCAGCAGTAACACTCTAGGGCCTACCGGGGAGCTGTTTTTT. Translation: CASSNTLGPTGELFF.

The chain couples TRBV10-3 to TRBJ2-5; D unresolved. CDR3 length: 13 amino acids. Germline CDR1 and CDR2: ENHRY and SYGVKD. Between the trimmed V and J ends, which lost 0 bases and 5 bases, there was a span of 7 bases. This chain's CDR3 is CAISESTRETQYF. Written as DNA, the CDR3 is TGTGCCATCAGTGAGTCGACACGGGAGACCCAGTACTTC.

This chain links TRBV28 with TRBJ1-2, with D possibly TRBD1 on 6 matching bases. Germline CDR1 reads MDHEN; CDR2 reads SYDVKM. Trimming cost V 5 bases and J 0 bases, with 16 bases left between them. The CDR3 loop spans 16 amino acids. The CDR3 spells CASSIPGGGSNYGYTF. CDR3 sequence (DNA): TGTGCCAGCAGTATCCCTGGGGGGGGCTCTAACTATGGCTACACCTTC.